This note documents a single T cell receptor beta chain sequence. This entry is derived from a study of blood T cell repertoires in COVID-19. Sequencing used immunoSEQ multiplex PCR; TCRdb keeps in-frame clones, though not all of them. The profile shows hundreds of thousands of clones, about nine tenths of them singletons. Clinical history reported by participants formed the basis on which cohorts were assigned. The trim removed 6 bases at V and 4 bases at J, leaving 7 bases unmatched. The CDR3 has 16 amino acids. Germline CDR1 is MGHDK and CDR2 is SYGVNS. What was sequenced was PBMCs or T cells enriched from blood (not recorded which). V and J are TRBV25-1 and TRBJ2-7; 15 nucleotides align to TRBD2. The TCR was taken from a woman aged 18-30 years who had recovered from COVID-19. CDR3 in DNA: TGTGCCAGCAGCGACCTAGGGACTAGCGGGAGGTACGAGCAGTACTTC. Translated: CASSDLGTSGRYEQYF.